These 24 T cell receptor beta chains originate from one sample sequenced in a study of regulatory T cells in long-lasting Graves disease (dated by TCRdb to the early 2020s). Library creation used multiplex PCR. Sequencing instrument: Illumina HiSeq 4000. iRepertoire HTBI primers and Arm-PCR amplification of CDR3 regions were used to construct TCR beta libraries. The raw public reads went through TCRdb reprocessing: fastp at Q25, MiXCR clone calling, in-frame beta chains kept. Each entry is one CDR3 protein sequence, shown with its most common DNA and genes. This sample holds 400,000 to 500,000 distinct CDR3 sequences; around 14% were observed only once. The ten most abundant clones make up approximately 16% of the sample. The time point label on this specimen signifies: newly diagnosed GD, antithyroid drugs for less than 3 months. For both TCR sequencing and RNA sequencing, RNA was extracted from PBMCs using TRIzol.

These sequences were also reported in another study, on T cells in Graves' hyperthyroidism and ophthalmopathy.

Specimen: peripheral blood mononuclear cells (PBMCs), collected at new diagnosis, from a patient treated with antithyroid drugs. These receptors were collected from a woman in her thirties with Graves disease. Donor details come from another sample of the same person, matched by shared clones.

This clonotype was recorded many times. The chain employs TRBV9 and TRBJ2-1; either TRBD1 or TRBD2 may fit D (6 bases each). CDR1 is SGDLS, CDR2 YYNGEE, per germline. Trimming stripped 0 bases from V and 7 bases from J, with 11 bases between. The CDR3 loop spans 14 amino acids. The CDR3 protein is CASSVEGGWNEQFF. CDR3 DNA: TGTGCCAGCAGCGTAGAGGGGGGTTGGAATGAGCAGTTCTTC.

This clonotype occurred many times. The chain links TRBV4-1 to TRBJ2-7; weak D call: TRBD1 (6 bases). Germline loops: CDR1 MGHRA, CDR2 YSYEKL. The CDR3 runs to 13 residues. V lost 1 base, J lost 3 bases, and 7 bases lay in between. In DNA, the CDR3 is TGCGCCAGCAGCCAAGCACAGGGCTACGAGCAGTACTTC. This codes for CASSQAQGYEQYF.

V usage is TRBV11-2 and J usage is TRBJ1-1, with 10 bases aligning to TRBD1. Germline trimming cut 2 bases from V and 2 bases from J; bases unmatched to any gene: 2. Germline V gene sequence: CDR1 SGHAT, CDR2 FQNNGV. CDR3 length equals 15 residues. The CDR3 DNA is TGTGCCAGCAGCTTATCGACAGGGGGCAACACTGAAGCTTTCTTT. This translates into CASSLSTGGNTEAFF.

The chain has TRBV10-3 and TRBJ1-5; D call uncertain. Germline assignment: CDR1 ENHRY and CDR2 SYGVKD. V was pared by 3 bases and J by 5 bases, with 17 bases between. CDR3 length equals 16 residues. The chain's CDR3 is CAISDPGSQPDQPQHF. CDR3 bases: TGTGCCATCAGTGATCCCGGGTCGCAACCTGATCAGCCCCAGCATTTT.

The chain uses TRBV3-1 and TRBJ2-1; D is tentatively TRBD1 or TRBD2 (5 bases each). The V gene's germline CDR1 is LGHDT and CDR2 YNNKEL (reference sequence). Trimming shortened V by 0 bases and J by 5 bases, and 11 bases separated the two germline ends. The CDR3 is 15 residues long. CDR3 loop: CASSQEWGMNNEQFF. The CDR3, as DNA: TGTGCCAGCAGCCAAGAATGGGGGATGAACAATGAGCAGTTCTTC.

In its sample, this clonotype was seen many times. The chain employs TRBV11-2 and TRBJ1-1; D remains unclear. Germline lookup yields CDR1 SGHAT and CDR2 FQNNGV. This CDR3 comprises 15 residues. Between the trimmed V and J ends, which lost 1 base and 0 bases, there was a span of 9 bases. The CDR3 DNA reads TGTGCCAGCAGCTTAGTGGCACGGGTGAACACTGAAGCTTTCTTT. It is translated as CASSLVARVNTEAFF.

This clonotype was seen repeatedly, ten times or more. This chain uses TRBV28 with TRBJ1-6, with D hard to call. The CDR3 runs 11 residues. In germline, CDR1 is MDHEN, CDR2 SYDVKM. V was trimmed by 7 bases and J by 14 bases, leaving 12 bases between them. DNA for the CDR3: TGTGCCAGCACCCTAGGTGGGGCCCTCCACTTT. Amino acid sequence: CASTLGGALHF.

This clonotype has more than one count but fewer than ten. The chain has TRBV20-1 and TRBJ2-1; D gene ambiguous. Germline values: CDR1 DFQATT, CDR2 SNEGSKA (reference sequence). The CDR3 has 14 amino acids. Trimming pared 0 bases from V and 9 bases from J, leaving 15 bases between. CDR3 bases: TGCAGTGCTAGAGATCTTCCCCCCCGGATTGAGCAGTTCTTC. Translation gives CSARDLPPRIEQFF.

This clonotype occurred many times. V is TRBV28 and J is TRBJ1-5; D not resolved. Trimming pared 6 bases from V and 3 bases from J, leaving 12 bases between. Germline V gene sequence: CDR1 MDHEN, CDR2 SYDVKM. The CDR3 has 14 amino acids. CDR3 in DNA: TGTGCCAGCAGCCTCCAGGCTTTCAATCAGCCCCAGCATTTT. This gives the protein CASSLQAFNQPQHF.

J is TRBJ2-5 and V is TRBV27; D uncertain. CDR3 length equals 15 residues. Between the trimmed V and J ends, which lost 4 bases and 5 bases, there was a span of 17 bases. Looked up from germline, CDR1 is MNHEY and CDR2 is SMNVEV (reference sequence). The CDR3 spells CASSSGSLSSETQYF. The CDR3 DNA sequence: TGTGCCAGCAGTTCTGGGTCCCTTTCCTCGGAGACCCAGTACTTC.

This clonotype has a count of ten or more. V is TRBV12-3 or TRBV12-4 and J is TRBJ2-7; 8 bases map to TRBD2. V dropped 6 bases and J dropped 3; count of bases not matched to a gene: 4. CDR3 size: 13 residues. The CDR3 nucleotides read TGTGCCAGCAGACCGACTAGCGTCTACGAGCAGTACTTC. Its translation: CASRPTSVYEQYF.

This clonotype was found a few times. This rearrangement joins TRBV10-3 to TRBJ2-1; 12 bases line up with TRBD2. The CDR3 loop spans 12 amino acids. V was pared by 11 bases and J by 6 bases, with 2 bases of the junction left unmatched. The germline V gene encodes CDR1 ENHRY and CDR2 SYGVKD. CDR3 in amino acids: CAATSGSNEQFF. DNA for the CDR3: TGTGCCGCGACTAGCGGGAGCAATGAGCAGTTCTTC.

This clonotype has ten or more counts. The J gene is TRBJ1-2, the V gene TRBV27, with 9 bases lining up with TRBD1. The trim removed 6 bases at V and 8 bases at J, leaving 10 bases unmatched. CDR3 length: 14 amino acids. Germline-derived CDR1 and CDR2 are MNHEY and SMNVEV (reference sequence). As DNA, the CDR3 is TGTGCCAGCAGACGAGGGACAGGGTTAATGGGCTACACCTTC. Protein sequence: CASRRGTGLMGYTF.

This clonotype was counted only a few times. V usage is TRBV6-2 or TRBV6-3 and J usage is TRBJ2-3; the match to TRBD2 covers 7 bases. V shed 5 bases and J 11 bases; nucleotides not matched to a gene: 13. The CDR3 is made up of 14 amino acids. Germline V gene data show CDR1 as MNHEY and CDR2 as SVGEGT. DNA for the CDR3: TGTGCCAGCAGTGAAGGACGGGAGGCTAGTGTGCAGTATTTT. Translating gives CASSEGREASVQYF.

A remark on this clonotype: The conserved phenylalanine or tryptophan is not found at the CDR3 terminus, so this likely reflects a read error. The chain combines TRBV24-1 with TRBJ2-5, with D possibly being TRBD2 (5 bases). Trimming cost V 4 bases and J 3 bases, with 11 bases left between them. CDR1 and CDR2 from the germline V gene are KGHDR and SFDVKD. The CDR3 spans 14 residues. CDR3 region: CATSDPNGEETQYL. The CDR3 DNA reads TGTGCCACCAGTGACCCAAACGGGGAAGAGACCCAGTACCTC.

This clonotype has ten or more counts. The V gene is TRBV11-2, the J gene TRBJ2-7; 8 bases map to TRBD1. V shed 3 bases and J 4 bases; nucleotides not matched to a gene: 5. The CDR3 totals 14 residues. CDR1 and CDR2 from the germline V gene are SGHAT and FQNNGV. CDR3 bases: TGTGCCAGCAGCTTCGGACAGGGCTTTTACGAGCAGTACTTC. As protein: CASSFGQGFYEQYF.

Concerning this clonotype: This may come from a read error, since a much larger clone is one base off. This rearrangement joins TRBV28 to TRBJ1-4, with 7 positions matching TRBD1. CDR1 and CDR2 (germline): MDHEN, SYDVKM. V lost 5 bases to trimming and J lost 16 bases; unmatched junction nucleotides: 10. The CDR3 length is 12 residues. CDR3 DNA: TGTGCCAGCAGTACCTCCGGGGCAGGGGGGTTTTTT. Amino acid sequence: CASSTSGAGGFF.

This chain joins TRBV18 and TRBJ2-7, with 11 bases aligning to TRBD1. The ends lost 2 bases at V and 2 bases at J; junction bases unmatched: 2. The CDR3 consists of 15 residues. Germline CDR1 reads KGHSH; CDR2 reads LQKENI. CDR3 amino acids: CASSPWDRGTYEQYF. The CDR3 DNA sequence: TGTGCCAGCTCACCATGGGACAGGGGGACCTACGAGCAGTACTTC.

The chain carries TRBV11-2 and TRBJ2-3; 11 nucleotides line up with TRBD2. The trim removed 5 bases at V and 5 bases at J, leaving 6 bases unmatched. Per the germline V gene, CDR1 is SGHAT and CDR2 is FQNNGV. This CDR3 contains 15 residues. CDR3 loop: CASSHIAGGGDTQYF. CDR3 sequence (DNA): TGTGCCAGCAGCCACATAGCGGGAGGGGGAGATACGCAGTATTTT.

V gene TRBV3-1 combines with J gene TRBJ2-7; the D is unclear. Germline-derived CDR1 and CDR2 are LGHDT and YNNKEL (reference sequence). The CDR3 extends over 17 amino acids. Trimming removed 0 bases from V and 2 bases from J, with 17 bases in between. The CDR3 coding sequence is TGTGCCAGCAGCCAAGATCCCCCGAATTTGGCCCCCTACGAGCAGTACTTC. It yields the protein CASSQDPPNLAPYEQYF.

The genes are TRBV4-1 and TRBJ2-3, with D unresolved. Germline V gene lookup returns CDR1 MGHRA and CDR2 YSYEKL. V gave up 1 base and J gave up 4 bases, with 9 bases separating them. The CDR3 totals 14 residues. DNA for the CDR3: TGCGCCAGCAGCCAAGGTGGTGGGGCAGATACGCAGTATTTT. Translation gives CASSQGGGADTQYF.

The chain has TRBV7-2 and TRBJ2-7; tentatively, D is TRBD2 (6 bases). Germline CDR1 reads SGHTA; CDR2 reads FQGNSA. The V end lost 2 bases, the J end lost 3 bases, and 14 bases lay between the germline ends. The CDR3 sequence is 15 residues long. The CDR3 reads CASSLYSAGYYEQYF. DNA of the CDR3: TGTGCCAGCAGCTTATATTCGGCGGGATACTACGAGCAGTACTTC.

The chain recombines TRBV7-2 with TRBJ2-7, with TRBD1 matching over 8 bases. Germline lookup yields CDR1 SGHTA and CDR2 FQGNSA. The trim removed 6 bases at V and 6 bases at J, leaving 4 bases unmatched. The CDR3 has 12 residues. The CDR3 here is CASRSDRGEQYF. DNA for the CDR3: TGTGCCAGCAGATCAGACAGGGGCGAGCAGTACTTC.

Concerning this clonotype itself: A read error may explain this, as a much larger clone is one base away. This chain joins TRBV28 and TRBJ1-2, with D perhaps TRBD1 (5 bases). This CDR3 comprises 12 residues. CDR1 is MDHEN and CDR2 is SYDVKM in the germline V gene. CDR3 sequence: CASSSGGTGCTF. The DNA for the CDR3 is TGTGCCAGCAGTTCTGGTGGGACTGGCTGCACCTTC.